Many counts were recorded for the clone carrying this TCR beta chain. The antigen is unknown. This record belongs to a study of response to subunit inactivated influenza vaccine. The study, taken as a whole, reports: Researchers suggested that each seasonal influenza vaccination recruits few new T cells.

MiXCR, applied by TCRdb to the RT-PCR reads, yields one record per CDR3 protein. The table has about 160,000 distinct CDR3 sequences, under 13% seen once; the top ten hold approximately 13%. CDR1 is KGHSH, CDR2 LQKENI, per germline. Trimming took off 3 bases at V and 5 bases at J, with 6 bases between the two ends. This CDR3 contains 12 residues. This clonotype was sampled from a man over 45 who received an inactivated influenza vaccine. This specimen consisted of non-naive T cells sorted from PBMCs, obtained around seven weeks after vaccination. The chain carries TRBV18 and TRBJ2-3; no clear D. The CDR3 here is CASSPTQDTQYF. The CDR3 DNA reads TGTGCCAGCTCACCGACCCAAGATACGCAGTATTTT.